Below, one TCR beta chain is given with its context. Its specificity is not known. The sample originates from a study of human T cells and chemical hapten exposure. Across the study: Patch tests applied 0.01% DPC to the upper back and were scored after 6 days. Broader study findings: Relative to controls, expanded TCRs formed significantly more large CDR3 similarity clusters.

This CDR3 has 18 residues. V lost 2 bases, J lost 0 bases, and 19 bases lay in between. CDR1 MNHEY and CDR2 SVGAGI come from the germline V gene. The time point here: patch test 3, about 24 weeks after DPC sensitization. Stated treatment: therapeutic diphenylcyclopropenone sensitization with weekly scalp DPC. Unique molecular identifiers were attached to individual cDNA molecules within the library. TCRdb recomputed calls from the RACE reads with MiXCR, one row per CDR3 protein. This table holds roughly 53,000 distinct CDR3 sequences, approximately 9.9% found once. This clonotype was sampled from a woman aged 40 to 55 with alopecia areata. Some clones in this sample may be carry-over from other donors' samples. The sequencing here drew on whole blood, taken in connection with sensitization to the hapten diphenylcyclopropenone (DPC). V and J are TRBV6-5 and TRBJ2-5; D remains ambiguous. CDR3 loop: CASSYGSARTYNQETQYF. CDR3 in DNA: TGTGCCAGCAGTTACGGGTCTGCCCGAACCTACAACCAAGAGACCCAGTACTTC.